The 28 T cell receptor beta chains in this list originate from one sample, sequenced in a study of blood T cell repertoires in COVID-19. The repertoire was sequenced with immunoSEQ multiplex PCR; TCRdb's copy has only in-frame clones and lacks some. The sample shows 200,000 to 250,000 clones, approximately 81% of them seen only once. Sequencing used peripheral blood. These TCRs come from a man between 50 and 59 years old who had recovered from COVID-19.

The chain carries TRBV19 and TRBJ2-7, with 13 bases matching TRBD2. V lost 7 bases and J lost 5; bases outside the gene matches: 8. Per the germline V gene, CDR1 is LNHDA and CDR2 is SQIVND (reference sequence). The CDR3 contains 15 residues. CDR3 sequence reads: CASTDPGLAGDEQYF. The CDR3 DNA sequence: TGTGCCAGTACCGACCCAGGACTAGCGGGAGACGAGCAGTACTTC.

This chain links TRBV28 with TRBJ2-3, with TRBD2 as a possible D gene (6 bases). This CDR3 contains 16 residues. The germline gives CDR1 MDHEN, CDR2 SYDVKM. The V gene lost 5 bases and the J gene lost 0 bases, with 15 bases spanning the gap. The CDR3 spells CASSRGLLTSTDTQYF. The CDR3 region has the DNA TGTGCCAGCAGTCGGGGACTGTTGACTAGCACAGATACGCAGTATTTT.

The chain combines TRBV30 with TRBJ1-2; D is unclear. The CDR3 is 15 amino acids. CDR1 is GTSNPN and CDR2 is SVGIG in the germline V gene (reference sequence). V lost 3 bases to trimming and J lost 4 bases, with 18 bases between them. The CDR3 loop reads CAWSKVSEFIYGYTF. CDR3 DNA sequence: TGTGCCTGGAGCAAGGTCTCGGAGTTTATCTATGGCTACACCTTC. The full variable domain, with the rest looked up from reference TRBV30 and TRBJ1-2, is SQTIHQWPATLVQPVGSPLSLECTVEGTSNPNLYWYRQAAGRGLQLLFYSVGIGQISSEVPQNLSASRPQDRQFILSSKKLLLSDSGFYLCAWSKVSEFIYGYTFGSGTRLTVV.

This clone showed up just once. The chain links TRBV4-1 to TRBJ1-1; D is possibly TRBD1 (5 bases). CDR3 length equals 15 residues. V lost 4 bases and J lost 3, with 15 bases in between. Germline V gene sequence: CDR1 MGHRA, CDR2 YSYEKL. Written as DNA, the CDR3 is TGCGCCAGCAGCCGCGGGGGTTCGGGGGACACTGAAGCTTTCTTT. Translated: CASSRGGSGDTEAFF.

The chain links TRBV2 to TRBJ2-5; a weak D match, TRBD1 (5 bases). The CDR3 runs to 12 residues. Germline CDR1 SNHLY, CDR2 FYNNEI. V gave up 10 bases and J gave up 2 bases, with 11 bases separating them. The DNA for the CDR3 is TGTGCCACGACAGAGATTCAAGAGACCCAGTACTTC. It translates to CATTEIQETQYF.

On this clone: Other DNA sequences within the sample encode an identical CDR3. The gene calls are TRBV6-5 and TRBJ1-1; D call uncertain. V lost 0 bases and J 3 bases, leaving 8 bases between the germline ends. The germline CDR1 and CDR2 sequences are MNHEY and SVGAGI. This CDR3 comprises 14 residues. The DNA of the CDR3 is TGTGCCAGCAGTTACTCGGCGGGCGACACTGAAGCTTTCTTT. This codes for CASSYSAGDTEAFF.

J is TRBJ2-1 and V is TRBV5-4; D remains unclear. V lost 0 bases and J 7 bases, leaving 14 bases between the germline ends. Germline loops: CDR1 SGHNT, CDR2 YYREEE (reference sequence). The length of the CDR3 is 15 residues. The DNA for the CDR3 is TGTGCCAGCAGCTTGGGCGATTTTAGAAAAAATGAGCAGTTCTTC. It translates to CASSLGDFRKNEQFF.

As regards this clone: The sample has other DNA sequences that encode this CDR3 too. The gene calls are TRBV11-2 and TRBJ2-3; D not certain. Germline CDR1 is SGHAT and CDR2 is FQNNGV. V was shortened by 5 bases and J by 0 bases, with 3 bases between the two germline ends. There are 12 residues in the CDR3. The DNA of the CDR3 is TGTGCCAGCAGCCCAAGCACAGATACGCAGTATTTT. It encodes CASSPSTDTQYF.

This rearrangement joins TRBV9 to TRBJ2-3; TRBD2 agrees at 7 bases. Germline CDR1 reads SGDLS; CDR2 reads YYNGEE. Trimming at V came to 0 bases and at J to 0 bases, leaving 1 base not matched to a gene. This CDR3 has 15 residues. CDR3 residues: CASSVGSGSTDTQYF. CDR3 nucleotides: TGTGCCAGCAGCGTAGGTAGCGGGAGCACAGATACGCAGTATTTT.

The chain has TRBV7-2 and TRBJ2-2; tentatively, D is TRBD2 (5 bases). Germline V gene sequence: CDR1 SGHTA, CDR2 FQGNSA. This CDR3 spans 13 amino acids. Trimming stripped 2 bases from V and 5 bases from J, with 6 bases between. CDR3 in DNA: TGTGCCAGCAGCTTACGAGGGACCGGGGAGCTGTTTTTT. This translates into CASSLRGTGELFF.

In this sample, this clone turned up once. In DNA form, the CDR3 reads TGCGCCAGCAGCCAAGACGGGGCTGGAAACACCATATATTTT. As protein: CASSQDGAGNTIYF. The J gene is TRBJ1-3, the V gene TRBV4-1; D remains unclear. V was shortened by 0 bases and J by 2 bases, with 5 bases between the two germline ends. CDR3 length: 14 residues. Looked up from germline, CDR1 is MGHRA and CDR2 is YSYEKL.

The rearrangement joins TRBV6-5 to TRBJ2-3; 12 nucleotides align to TRBD2. With 6 bases clipped from V and 3 bases from J, the junction kept 4 bases outside the gene matches. The CDR3 has 15 amino acids. Germline lookup yields CDR1 MNHEY and CDR2 SVGAGI. CDR3: CASRTGLAGTDTQYF. In nucleotides, the CDR3 is TGTGCCAGCAGGACAGGACTAGCGGGAACAGATACGCAGTATTTT.

This clone was picked up one time. V is TRBV5-6 and J is TRBJ1-2; 9 nucleotides agree with TRBD1. This CDR3 has 15 amino acids. With 1 base clipped from V and 3 bases from J, the junction kept 4 bases outside the gene matches. Germline V gene sequence: CDR1 SGHDT, CDR2 YYEEEE. CDR3: CASSLTGGADYGYTF. The CDR3 DNA follows: TGTGCCAGCAGCTTGACAGGGGGCGCTGACTATGGCTACACCTTC. Full variable domain (outside the CDR3, taken from reference TRBV5-6 and TRBJ1-2): DAGVTQSPTHLIKTRGQQVTLRCSPKSGHDTVSWYQQALGQGPQFIFQYYEEEERQRGNFPDRFSGHQFPNYSSELNVNALLLGDSALYLCASSLTGGADYGYTFGSGTRLTVV.

The chain couples TRBV2 to TRBJ2-1; D not resolved. CDR1 SNHLY and CDR2 FYNNEI come from the germline V gene. Trimming took off 7 bases at V and 10 bases at J, with 11 bases between the two ends. This CDR3 has 11 residues. The CDR3 sequence: CASTLRSEQFF. Written as DNA, the CDR3 is TGTGCCAGCACACTACGATCGGAGCAGTTCTTC.

This clone turned up a few times. At one boundary the junction diverges from the germline segment, which might be a read error. Other nucleotide sequences in the sample specify the same CDR3. The V and J genes are TRBV7-8 and TRBJ1-3, with D unclear. From germline, CDR1 is SGHVS and CDR2 FQNEAQ. The length of the CDR3 is 12 residues. Here the CDR3 DNA reads TGTGCCAGCAGCCCAGGTGGAAATACCATATATTTT. Translation: CASSPGGNTIYF. The full variable domain, with the rest looked up from reference TRBV7-8 and TRBJ1-3, is GAGVSQSPRYKVAKRGQDVALRCDPISGHVSLFWYQQALGQGPEFLTYFQNEAQLDKSGLPSDRFFAERPEGSVSTLKIQRTQQEDSAVYLCASSPGGNTIYFGEGSWLTVV.

The chain uses TRBV6-5 and TRBJ2-4; 7 bases fit TRBD1. J gave up 7 bases and V 5 bases, and 5 bases lay outside the gene matches. CDR3 size: 13 residues. CDR1 and CDR2 (germline): MNHEY, SVGAGI. CDR3 sequence (DNA): TGTGCCAGCAGTCGGACAGGAACGAACATTCAGTACTTC. Translated, it gives CASSRTGTNIQYF.

The V gene is TRBV7-2, the J gene TRBJ2-7, with 7 bases aligning to TRBD1. The CDR3 contains 15 residues. Per germline, CDR1 SGHTA and CDR2 FQGNSA. The V gene end was trimmed by 3 bases and the J gene end by 3 bases; junction bases not matched to a gene: 8. The CDR3 reads CASSFGVAGGYEQYF. CDR3 nucleotides: TGTGCCAGCAGCTTCGGAGTGGCAGGGGGCTACGAGCAGTACTTC.

This clone was found a few times. The chain joins TRBV5-1 to TRBJ2-2; 11 nucleotides align to TRBD2. Looked up from germline, CDR1 is SGHRS and CDR2 is YFSETQ. Trimming at V came to 4 bases and at J to 4 bases, leaving 3 bases not matched to a gene. The CDR3 totals 15 residues. This CDR3 is CASSAGTSGTGELFF. The CDR3 DNA reads as TGCGCCAGCAGCGCCGGGACTAGCGGCACCGGGGAGCTGTTTTTT.

This chain joins TRBV9 and TRBJ2-1; 9 positions match TRBD1. The junction had 11 bases not matched to a gene; V was cut back by 0 bases and J by 7 bases. Per the germline V gene, CDR1 is SGDLS and CDR2 is YYNGEE. The CDR3 loop spans 17 amino acids. The CDR3 region is CASSVATLGTGMNEQFF. The CDR3 DNA sequence: TGTGCCAGCAGCGTAGCCACTTTAGGGACAGGGATGAATGAGCAGTTCTTC. The entire variable domain, with the rest obtained from reference TRBV9 and TRBJ2-1, is as follows: DSGVTQTPKHLITATGQRVTLRCSPRSGDLSVYWYQQSLDQGLQFLIQYYNGEERAKGNILERFSAQQFPDLHSELNLSSLELGDSALYFCASSVATLGTGMNEQFFGPGTRLTVL.

The chain couples TRBV14 to TRBJ2-5; 7 bases agree with TRBD2. Per the germline V gene, CDR1 is SGHDN and CDR2 is FVKESK. V lost 4 bases and J lost 5; bases outside the gene matches: 10. The CDR3 consists of 15 residues. CDR3 region: CASSPKLAARETQYF. Here the CDR3 DNA reads TGTGCCAGCAGCCCGAAGCTAGCGGCCCGGGAGACCCAGTACTTC.

A single count supports this clone. The chain is built from TRBV6-5 and TRBJ1-1; a weak D match, TRBD1 (5 bases). Trimming shortened V by 6 bases and J by 10 bases, and 21 bases separated the two germline ends. Germline values: CDR1 MNHEY, CDR2 SVGAGI. The CDR3 covers 14 residues. The CDR3 bases are TGTGCCAGCAGCATAAGGCGGGGCCCGGAGCGAGCTTTCTTT. Translating it yields CASSIRRGPERAFF.

Of note for this clone: The junction differs from germline at one of its ends, possibly a read error. This rearrangement joins TRBV19 to TRBJ1-3; 9 nucleotides line up with TRBD1. The CDR3 covers 14 residues. Germline CDR1 and CDR2: LNHDA and SQIVND (reference sequence). The CDR3 loop reads CASSTLDRGKTIYF. CDR3 bases: TGTGCCAGTAGTACCCTGGACAGGGGAAAGACCATATATTTT.

The rearrangement uses TRBV27 and TRBJ1-2, with 9 nucleotides matching TRBD1. J gave up 11 bases and V 5 bases, and 9 bases lay outside the gene matches. The CDR3 has 13 amino acids. Germline V gene lookup returns CDR1 MNHEY and CDR2 SMNVEV (reference sequence). The CDR3 here is CASSPWTGVRYTF. The CDR3 DNA sequence: TGTGCCAGCAGTCCCTGGACAGGGGTTAGGTACACCTTC.

The chain links TRBV19 to TRBJ2-1; TRBD1 matches 8 bases. The CDR3 has 14 amino acids. V was clipped by 3 bases and J by 5 bases; unmatched bases: 3. Germline V gives CDR1 LNHDA, CDR2 SQIVND (reference sequence). The CDR3 is CASSINRGNNEQFF. CDR3 sequence (DNA): TGTGCCAGTAGTATCAACAGGGGGAACAATGAGCAGTTCTTC.

The chain combines TRBV6-5 with TRBJ1-1; perhaps TRBD1 as D (6 bases). Germline V lookup: CDR1 MNHEY, CDR2 SVGAGI. CDR3 length equals 13 residues. V gave up 6 bases and J gave up 5 bases, with 13 bases separating them. CDR3 coding DNA: TGTGCCAGCAGCCGTTATACAGGGACTGAAGCTTTCTTT. Translating it yields CASSRYTGTEAFF.

The rearrangement joins TRBV9 to TRBJ2-1; TRBD2 matches at 7 bases. This CDR3 is built from 16 residues. CDR1 is SGDLS and CDR2 is YYNGEE in the germline V gene. With V trimmed by 4 bases and J by 11 bases, 18 bases remained unmatched. The CDR3 loop is CASSPSPVGQREQQFF. Here the CDR3 DNA reads TGTGCCAGCAGCCCCTCCCCGGTAGGCCAGCGGGAACAGCAGTTCTTC.

The V and J genes are TRBV2 and TRBJ1-6; D remains ambiguous. V shed 7 bases and J shed 6 bases, with 10 bases lying between them. This CDR3 contains 13 residues. Germline loops: CDR1 SNHLY, CDR2 FYNNEI. In DNA form, the CDR3 reads TGTGCCAGCACCCGGGTTATTAATTCACCCCTCCACTTT. Translation: CASTRVINSPLHF.

The rearrangement uses TRBV6-5 and TRBJ2-3, with TRBD2 matching over 10 bases. This CDR3 is 14 amino acids long. CDR1 and CDR2 (germline): MNHEY, SVGAGI. V gave up 4 bases and J gave up 3 bases; unmatched junction bases: 1. The CDR3 sequence is CASSLGLATDTQYF. The CDR3 DNA sequence: TGTGCCAGCAGTTTGGGACTAGCGACAGATACGCAGTATTTT.